This T cell receptor beta chain was identified in a study of breast tumors, draining lymph nodes, adjacent tissues. Breast cancer patients provided tissue from their axillary draining lymph nodes. TCRdb processed the multiplex PCR reads anew with MiXCR; each CDR3 protein has one entry. The data show roughly 100,000 distinct CDR3 sequences, with less than 40% seen just once and approximately 5% held by the top ten. This clonotype has ten or more counts. Trimming left V 2 bases short and J 0 bases short, with 9 bases between. The CDR3 runs 14 residues. The germline gives CDR1 SGHNT, CDR2 YYREEE (reference sequence).

The V call is TRBV5-4, the J call TRBJ2-7; D remains unclear. The specimen was axillary lymph node tissue. This clonotype originated in a female donor with breast cancer. Some clones in this sample may be carry-over from other donors' samples. CDR3 residues: CASSFAESSYEQYF. For the CDR3, the DNA is TGTGCCAGCAGCTTTGCTGAAAGCTCCTACGAGCAGTACTTC. The whole variable domain, remainder taken from reference TRBV5-4 and TRBJ2-7, is ETGVTQSPTHLIKTRGQQVTLRCSSQSGHNTVSWYQQALGQGPQFIFQYYREEENGRGNFPPRFSGLQFPNYSSELNVNALELDDSALYLCASSFAESSYEQYFGPGTRLTVT.